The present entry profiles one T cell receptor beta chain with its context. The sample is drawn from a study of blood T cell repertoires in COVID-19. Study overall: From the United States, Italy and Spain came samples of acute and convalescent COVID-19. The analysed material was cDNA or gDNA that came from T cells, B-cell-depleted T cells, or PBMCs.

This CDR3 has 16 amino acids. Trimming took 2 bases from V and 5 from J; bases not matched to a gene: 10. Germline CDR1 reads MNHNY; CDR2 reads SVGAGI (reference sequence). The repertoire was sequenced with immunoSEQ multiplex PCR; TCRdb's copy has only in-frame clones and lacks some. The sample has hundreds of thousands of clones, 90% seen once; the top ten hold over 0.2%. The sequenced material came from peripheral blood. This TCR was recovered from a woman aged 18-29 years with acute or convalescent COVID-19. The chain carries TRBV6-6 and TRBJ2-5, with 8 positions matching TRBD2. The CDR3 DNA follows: TGTGCCAGCAGTTACGTTGCGGGGGGTCCAAGGGAGACCCAGTACTTC. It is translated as CASSYVAGGPRETQYF.